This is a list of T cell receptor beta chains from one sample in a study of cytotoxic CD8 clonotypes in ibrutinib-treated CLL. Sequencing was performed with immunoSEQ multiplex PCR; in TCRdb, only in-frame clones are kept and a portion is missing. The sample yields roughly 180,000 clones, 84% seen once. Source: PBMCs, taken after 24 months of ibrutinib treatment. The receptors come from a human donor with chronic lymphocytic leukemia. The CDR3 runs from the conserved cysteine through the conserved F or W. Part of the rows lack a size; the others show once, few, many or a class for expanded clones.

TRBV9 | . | CASSDQVGRDDYGYTF
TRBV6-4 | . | CASSEDRGTEAFF
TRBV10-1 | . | CASSESKGHRFNVLTF
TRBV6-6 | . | CASRTEDTEAFF
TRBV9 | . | CASSVEGFGYTF
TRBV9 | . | CASSLSGGLMDTQYF
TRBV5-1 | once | CATWGVPSEQYF
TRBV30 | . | CAWTRLYYSYEQYF
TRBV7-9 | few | CASSPWGQGYEQYF
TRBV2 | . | CASSTGQGVGNSPLHF
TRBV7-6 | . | CASSLGTAGSYEQYF
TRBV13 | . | CASSLSGGDEQYF
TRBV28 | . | CASVQAGSYNEQFF
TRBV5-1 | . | CASSLTSGSYNEQFF
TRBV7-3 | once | CATGPGHSSGANVLTF
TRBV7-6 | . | CASSPRTSGGLEETQYF
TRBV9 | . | CASSNRTNYGYTF
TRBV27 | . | CASSPLIGGDNEKLFF
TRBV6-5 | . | CASSYSGRNYGYTF
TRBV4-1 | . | CASSQDSGTPNEKLFF
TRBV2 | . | CASSERLVETQYF
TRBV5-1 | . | CASMWTGNTGELFF
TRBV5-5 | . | CASSSNGQLNTEAFF
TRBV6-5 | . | CASRQEGLGNQPQHF
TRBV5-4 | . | CASSPPRPGLMTEAFF
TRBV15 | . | CATSRVSLNTEAFF
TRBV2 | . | CASSDRTTNEKLFF
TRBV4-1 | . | CASSQGGSYNEQFF
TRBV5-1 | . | CASGLQGGRYGYTF
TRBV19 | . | CASSTQGSSYNEQFF
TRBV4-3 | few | CASSQVWGQETQYF
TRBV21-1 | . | CASSKADRRGEKLFF
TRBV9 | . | CASSALLPGNTEAFF
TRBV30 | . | CAWSYLSPYEQFF
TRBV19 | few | CASSRRQDNYGYTF
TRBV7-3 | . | CASSGGYNEQFF
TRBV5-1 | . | CASSSNRGETQYF
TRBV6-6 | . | CASGDRLNEKLFF
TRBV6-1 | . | CASRWGDGYTF